Following are 18 T cell receptor beta chains from one sample sequenced in a study of T-cell memory formation after mild COVID-19. One entry per CDR3 protein, called by TCRdb with MiXCR from the 5' RACE reads. The table has around 180,000 distinct CDR3 sequences, 16% seen once; the top ten hold about 1.9%. The sample taken for sequencing was PBMCs or a T cell subset sorted from them (not recorded which). The receptors here all came from an adult woman who had mild COVID-19 (a few samples of this study predate the infection). Cell type and time point are not known.

This rearrangement joins TRBV6-5 to TRBJ1-4, with D possibly TRBD1 on 6 matching bases. Germline lookup yields CDR1 MNHEY and CDR2 SVGAGI. This CDR3 is 15 amino acids long. V was shortened by 0 bases and J by 7 bases, with 12 bases between the two germline ends. The CDR3 is CASSYSRGGVEKLFF. The CDR3 DNA is TGTGCCAGCAGTTACTCCCGAGGGGGGGTTGAAAAACTGTTTTTT.

This clonotype has a handful of counts. The chain combines TRBV20-1 with TRBJ2-5; tentatively, D is TRBD2 (6 bases). Germline-derived CDR1 and CDR2 are DFQATT and SNEGSKA (reference sequence). The ends were cut back, 5 bases at V and 7 bases at J, with 20 bases in the middle. The CDR3 is made up of 14 amino acids. For the CDR3, the DNA is TGCAGTGCTCAAAGCAGACTAGTTGGTGGGACCCAGTACTTC. It yields the protein CSAQSRLVGGTQYF.

The sample holds a few counts of this clonotype. The chain recombines TRBV7-2 with TRBJ1-1; D is unresolved. V lost 1 base to trimming and J lost 5 bases, with 11 bases between them. The CDR3 has 14 amino acids. Germline V gives CDR1 SGHTA, CDR2 FQGNSA. The CDR3 loop is CASSLGRDWTEAFF. Written as DNA, the CDR3 is TGTGCCAGCAGCTTAGGGAGAGATTGGACTGAAGCTTTCTTT. The full variable domain, in which reference TRBV7-2 and TRBJ1-1 provide the parts outside the CDR3, is GAGVSQSPSNKVTEKGKDVELRCDPISGHTALYWYRQSLGQGLEFLIYFQGNSAPDKSGLPSDRFSAERTGGSVSTLTIQRTQQEDSAVYLCASSLGRDWTEAFFGQGTRLTVV.

The chain uses TRBV7-2 and TRBJ2-3; TRBD1 is a possible D gene (5 bases). This CDR3 is 14 amino acids long. CDR1 SGHTA and CDR2 FQGNSA come from the germline V gene. Trimming removed 4 bases from V and 6 bases from J, with 14 bases in between. The CDR3 region is CASSSRQPTDTQYF. CDR3 in DNA: TGTGCCAGCAGCTCCCGACAGCCTACGGATACGCAGTATTTT.

This clonotype was seen a handful of times. This rearrangement joins TRBV5-5 to TRBJ1-3; a possible D gene is TRBD1 (5 bases). This CDR3 has 16 residues. CDR1 is SGHKS, CDR2 YYEKEE, per germline (reference sequence). The V gene lost 0 bases and the J gene lost 0 bases, with 10 bases spanning the gap. The CDR3 loop is CASSLEAGSSGNTIYF. For the CDR3, the DNA is TGTGCCAGCAGCTTGGAGGCAGGGAGCTCTGGAAACACCATATATTTT.

The chain joins TRBV5-1 to TRBJ1-2; 9 bases agree with TRBD1. The CDR3 sequence is 15 residues long. The junction had 10 bases not matched to a gene; V was cut back by 4 bases and J by 6 bases. Germline CDR1 and CDR2: SGHRS and YFSETQ. CDR3 sequence (DNA): TGCGCCAGCAGCACAAGACAGGGGGGGACTCATGGCTACACCTTC. Protein sequence: CASSTRQGGTHGYTF.

In this sample, this clonotype turned up many times. The V and J genes are TRBV2 and TRBJ2-5, with D possibly being TRBD2 (6 bases). Germline V gives CDR1 SNHLY, CDR2 FYNNEI. The CDR3 has 17 residues. Trimming pared 2 bases from V and 3 bases from J, leaving 19 bases between. The CDR3 loop reads CASSERKTSRPKETQYF. The CDR3 region has the DNA TGTGCCAGCAGTGAAAGAAAGACTAGTAGGCCGAAAGAGACCCAGTACTTC.

This clonotype was detected many times. The chain has TRBV7-2 and TRBJ2-5; TRBD2 agrees at 7 bases. The germline V gene encodes CDR1 SGHTA and CDR2 FQGNSA. The CDR3 loop spans 15 amino acids. V trimming: 1 base; J trimming: 7 bases; junction bases outside the gene matches: 9. This chain's CDR3 is CASSLGFGGSVTQYF. The CDR3, as DNA: TGTGCCAGCAGCTTAGGGTTTGGCGGGAGCGTGACCCAGTACTTC.

This clonotype was counted only a few times. The chain links TRBV10-3 to TRBJ2-7; no definite D call. Deletions cut 4 bases from V and 3 bases from J, with 10 bases between. CDR3 length: 13 residues. CDR1 and CDR2 (germline): ENHRY, SYGVKD. The CDR3 protein is CAISVERNYEQYF. The DNA for the CDR3 is TGTGCCATCAGTGTTGAGAGAAACTACGAGCAGTACTTC.

In this sample, this clonotype turned up a few times. This chain links TRBV29-1 with TRBJ2-5; 8 bases agree with TRBD1. This CDR3 is 12 amino acids long. CDR1 and CDR2 (germline): SQVTM, ANQGSEA. V dropped 7 bases and J dropped 4; count of bases not matched to a gene: 5. The CDR3 is CSAGGGRETQYF. CDR3 coding DNA: TGCAGCGCAGGGGGCGGCCGAGAGACCCAGTACTTC. Complete variable domain (other parts from reference TRBV29-1 and TRBJ2-5): SAVISQKPSRDICQRGTSLTIQCQVDSQVTMMFWYRQQPGQSLTLIATANQGSEATYESGFVIDKFPISRPNLTFSTLTVSNMSPEDSSIYLCSAGGGRETQYFGPGTRLLVL.

This clonotype was found a few times. The CDR3 loop reads CAISEGGSSYNEQFF. The CDR3 DNA reads as TGTGCCATCAGTGAAGGCGGGAGCTCCTACAATGAGCAGTTCTTC. The chain employs TRBV10-3 and TRBJ2-1, with TRBD2 identical over 7 bases. After removal of 3 bases from V and 0 bases from J, the junction contained 2 bases not matched to a gene. CDR3 length: 15 amino acids. Germline CDR1 is ENHRY and CDR2 is SYGVKD.

This clonotype was counted a few times. Here the CDR3 reads CASSSQRDQPQHF. The CDR3 DNA reads TGTGCCAGCAGCTCACAGAGAGATCAGCCCCAGCATTTT. The chain carries TRBV7-2 and TRBJ1-5; no reliable D call. Germline V CDR1 and CDR2: SGHTA, FQGNSA. The CDR3 contains 13 residues. Trimming removed 4 bases from V and 5 bases from J, with 9 bases in between.

This sequence joins TRBV20-1 and TRBJ2-1; D not resolved. V lost 0 bases to trimming and J lost 8 bases, with 5 bases between them. In germline, CDR1 is DFQATT, CDR2 SNEGSKA (reference sequence). The CDR3 has 11 amino acids. The DNA of the CDR3 is TGCAGTGCTAGAGACCTCCATGAGCAGTTCTTC. It is translated as CSARDLHEQFF.

This clonotype has just a few counts. CDR3 nucleotide sequence: TGTGCCAGCAGTTACCGTCCGGGACTAGCGGGAAGAGATGAGCAGTTCTTC. Translation gives CASSYRPGLAGRDEQFF. The chain links TRBV6-5 to TRBJ2-1, with 13 bases matching TRBD2. The CDR3 is 17 residues long. The germline V gene encodes CDR1 MNHEY and CDR2 SVGAGI. Trimming removed 2 bases from V and 8 bases from J; junction bases left unmatched: 9.

This clonotype has ten or more counts. V gene TRBV7-2 combines with J gene TRBJ2-7; 9 nucleotides match TRBD1. The CDR3 spans 15 residues. Germline values: CDR1 SGHTA, CDR2 FQGNSA. The V gene end was trimmed by 4 bases and the J gene end by 4 bases; junction bases not matched to a gene: 8. CDR3 DNA: TGTGCCAGCAGCTCCCAGACAGGGGGAGGATACGAGCAGTACTTC. The encoded protein is CASSSQTGGGYEQYF.

V usage is TRBV12-3 or TRBV12-4 and J usage is TRBJ2-5; no clear D gene. Trimming took 6 bases from V and 1 from J, leaving 12 bases between them. This CDR3 region has 14 residues. The CDR3 nucleotides read TGTGCCAGCAGCGGACGGCGCTTCCAAGAGACCCAGTACTTC. Its translation is CASSGRRFQETQYF.

The chain is built from TRBV11-1 and TRBJ2-7; TRBD2 might be the D (6 bases). Germline V gene lookup returns CDR1 SGHAT and CDR2 FQDESV (reference sequence). CDR3 size: 15 residues. Trimming cost V 1 base and J 5 bases, with 15 bases left between them. CDR3 sequence (DNA): TGTGCCAGCAGCTTAGATAGCGGTTCATGGGACGAGCAGTACTTC. Translating it yields CASSLDSGSWDEQYF.

This clonotype has only a few counts. The chain couples TRBV29-1 to TRBJ2-5, with TRBD2 as a possible D gene (6 bases). Trimming shortened V by 6 bases and J by 2 bases, and 10 bases separated the two germline ends. The CDR3 has 12 residues. Germline CDR1 and CDR2: SQVTM and ANQGSEA. The CDR3 DNA reads TGCAGCGTCACCCGGGGGCAAGAGACCCAGTACTTC. Encoded protein: CSVTRGQETQYF.